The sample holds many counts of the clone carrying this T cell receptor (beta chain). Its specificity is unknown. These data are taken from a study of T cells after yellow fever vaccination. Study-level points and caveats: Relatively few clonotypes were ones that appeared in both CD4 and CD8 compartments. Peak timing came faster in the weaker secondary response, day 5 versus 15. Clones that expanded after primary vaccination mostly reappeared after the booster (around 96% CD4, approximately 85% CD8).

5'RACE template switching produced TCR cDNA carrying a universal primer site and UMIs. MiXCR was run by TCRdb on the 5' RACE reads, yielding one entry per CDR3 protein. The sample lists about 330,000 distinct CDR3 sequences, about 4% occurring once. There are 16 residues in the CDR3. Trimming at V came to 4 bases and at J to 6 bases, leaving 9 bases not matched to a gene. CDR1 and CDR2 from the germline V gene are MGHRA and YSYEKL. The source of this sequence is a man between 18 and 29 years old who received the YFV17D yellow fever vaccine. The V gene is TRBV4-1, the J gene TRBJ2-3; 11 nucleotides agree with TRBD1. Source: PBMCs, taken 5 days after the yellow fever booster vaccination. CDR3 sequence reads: CASSRGTGGIWDTQYF. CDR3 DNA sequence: TGCGCCAGCAGCCGGGGGACAGGGGGGATTTGGGATACGCAGTATTTT.